This is a list of T cell receptor beta chains from one sample in a study of T cells in Graves' hyperthyroidism and ophthalmopathy. From the multiplex PCR reads, TCRdb called clonotypes with MiXCR, one entry per CDR3 protein. This repertoire shows over 200,000 distinct CDR3 sequences, roughly 18% found once; its top ten account for roughly 50%. Sequenced material: blood. Receptors were obtained from a man in his fifties with Graves' hyperthyroidism. The CDR3 runs from the conserved cysteine through the conserved F or W. The D gene is left open where the match is weak. For some rows the clone size is stated as once, few or many, or as a class when expanded; others skip it.

NA,TRBJ1-1,many,TRBV28,CASSLLQGTNTEAFF,TGTGCCAGCAGTTTATTGCAGGGGACGAACACTGAAGCTTTCTTT
TRBD1,TRBJ2-7,many,TRBV28,CASSWGQGVNYEQYF,TGTGCCAGCAGCTGGGGACAGGGGGTAAACTACGAGCAGTACTTC
NA,TRBJ2-2,many,TRBV2,CASLTNRNTGELFF,TGTGCCAGCCTGACGAATAGGAACACCGGGGAGCTGTTTTTT
NA,TRBJ2-4,NA,TRBV28,CASSFSGALAKNIQYF,TGTGCCAGCAGTTTTTCAGGGGCGCTGGCCAAAAACATTCAGTACTTC
TRBD2,TRBJ2-1,few,TRBV30,CAWSREGATGRRYNEQFF,TGTGCCTGGAGCCGGGAGGGAGCCACTGGCCGGCGCTACAATGAGCAGTTCTTC
TRBD2,TRBJ2-5,few,TRBV25-1,CASSEYDGGMEETQYF,TGTGCCAGCAGTGAATATGACGGGGGGATGGAAGAGACCCAGTACTTC
TRBD2,TRBJ2-7,many,TRBV12-3/TRBV12-4,CASSFRGLAVHEQYF,TGTGCCAGCAGTTTTCGGGGACTAGCGGTCCACGAGCAGTACTTC
TRBD2,TRBJ2-1,few,TRBV6-5,CASSSLPGGPYNEQSF,TGTGCCAGCAGTTCCCTCCCGGGAGGGCCGTACAATGAGCAGTCCTTC
TRBD2,TRBJ2-1,many,TRBV18,CASSPSAGGLNEQFF,TGTGCCAGCTCACCAAGCGCGGGAGGGCTCAATGAGCAGTTCTTC
TRBD2,TRBJ2-1,NA,TRBV7-3,CASSDGTSGNEQFF,TGTGCCAGCAGTGACGGGACTAGCGGGAATGAGCAGTTCTTC
TRBD2,TRBJ2-5,many,TRBV27,CASRGGTSGIETQYF,TGTGCCAGCAGAGGAGGGACTAGCGGAATTGAGACCCAGTACTTC
TRBD1,TRBJ1-1,many,TRBV11-2,CASRSTGGAEAFF,TGTGCCAGCAGATCTACAGGGGGGGCTGAAGCTTTCTTT
NA,TRBJ2-3,many,TRBV6-1,CASVRDPRSDTQYF,TGTGCCAGCGTCCGGGACCCCCGATCAGATACGCAGTATTTT
TRBD2,TRBJ2-7,few,TRBV9,CASSAEAGGRWGYEQYF,TGTGCCAGCAGCGCCGAAGCGGGAGGAAGATGGGGCTACGAGCAGTACTTC
NA,TRBJ1-1,few,TRBV5-4,CASSLDVAAEAFF,TGTGCCAGCAGCTTGGATGTGGCAGCTGAAGCTTTCTTT
NA,TRBJ2-1,many,TRBV10-1,CASSRDLSSYNEQFF,TGCGCCAGCAGCAGGGACTTGAGCTCCTACAATGAGCAGTTCTTC
TRBD2,TRBJ2-3,few,TRBV2,CARPGTSGNTDTQYF,TGTGCCAGACCCGGGACTAGCGGGAACACAGATACGCAGTATTTT
TRBD2,TRBJ2-3,many,TRBV7-9,CASSKVAGEVKDTQYF,TGTGCCAGCAGCAAGGTGGCGGGAGAGGTGAAAGATACGCAGTATTTT
TRBD1,TRBJ1-5,many,TRBV30,CAWSPGQGRWDQPQHF,TGTGCCTGGAGCCCGGGACAGGGGCGGTGGGATCAGCCCCAGCATTTT
TRBD1,TRBJ1-6,few,TRBV9,CASSVAGGSYNSPLHF,TGTGCCAGCAGCGTAGCAGGGGGCTCCTATAATTCACCCCTCCACTTT
NA,TRBJ2-7,many,TRBV10-2,CASTTASEQYF,TGCGCCAGCACTACCGCCAGCGAGCAGTACTTC
TRBD2,TRBJ2-3,many,TRBV11-2,CASSLGPGLAGVFGDTQYF,TGTGCCAGCAGCTTAGGACCCGGACTAGCGGGAGTGTTTGGAGATACGCAGTATTTT
NA,TRBJ2-7,NA,TRBV29-1,CSVGPGGDEQYF,TGCAGCGTTGGTCCGGGCGGGGACGAGCAGTACTTC
TRBD1,TRBJ2-2,few,TRBV18,CASSPFGQGGLSGELFF,TGTGCCAGCTCACCTTTTGGACAGGGCGGTTTGTCCGGGGAGCTGTTTTTT
TRBD1,TRBJ1-2,many,TRBV2,CASSEFGQGGGYTF,TGTGCCAGCAGTGAATTTGGACAGGGGGGTGGCTACACCTTC
TRBD2,TRBJ2-3,many,TRBV25-1,CASSEGVIAGPDTQYF,TGTGCCAGCAGTGAAGGGGTGATAGCGGGCCCAGATACGCAGTATTTT
TRBD1,TRBJ1-6,few,TRBV5-1,CASSPDRGDSPLHF,TGCGCCAGCAGCCCCGACAGGGGAGATTCACCCCTCCACTTT
NA,TRBJ1-5,many,TRBV20-1,CSAIDRSLLTQHF,TGCAGTGCTATAGACAGGTCCTTGTTGACCCAGCATTTT
NA,TRBJ1-5,NA,TRBV6-2/TRBV6-3,CASSYSLGSQPQHF,TGTGCCAGCAGTTACTCTCTAGGGAGTCAGCCCCAGCATTTT
NA,TRBJ2-7,many,TRBV11-1,CASSLAHEQYF,TGTGCCAGCAGCTTAGCACACGAGCAGTACTTC
TRBD2,TRBJ2-1,NA,TRBV24-1,CATSAASGTSGYNEQFF,TGTGCCACCAGTGCCGCTTCCGGGACTAGCGGCTACAATGAGCAGTTCTTC
NA,TRBJ1-4,NA,TRBV18,CASSPPVVQGGEKLFF,TGTGCCAGCTCACCACCGGTCGTACAGGGAGGGGAAAAACTGTTTTTT
TRBD1,TRBJ2-3,NA,TRBV11-2,CASSLDGTGNTDTQYF,TGTGCCAGCAGCTTAGACGGGACAGGCAACACAGATACGCAGTATTTT
TRBD2,TRBJ2-7,NA,TRBV7-9,CASSVGTSGSLEQYF,TGTGCCAGCAGCGTAGGGACTAGCGGGAGTCTCGAGCAGTACTTC
NA,TRBJ1-5,many,TRBV28,CASSWVINQPQHF,TGTGCCAGCAGCTGGGTCATCAATCAGCCCCAGCATTTT
NA,TRBJ2-3,many,TRBV7-2,CASSLARGVDTQYF,TGTGCCAGCAGCTTAGCTCGGGGTGTAGATACGCAGTATTTT
NA,TRBJ2-1,large,TRBV19,CASKDRSSYNEQFF,TGTGCCAGCAAAGACAGGAGCTCCTACAATGAGCAGTTCTTC
NA,TRBJ1-2,NA,TRBV7-3,CASSLKFSKGQKNYGYTF,TGTGCCAGCAGCTTAAAATTCTCGAAGGGCCAGAAGAACTATGGCTACACCTTC
NA,TRBJ2-3,NA,TRBV20-1,CSARVGSSTDTQYF,TGCAGTGCTAGAGTGGGGTCTAGCACAGATACGCAGTATTTT
TRBD1,TRBJ1-5,few,TRBV5-6,CASRMTGFDQPQHF,TGTGCCAGCAGGATGACAGGGTTTGATCAGCCCCAGCATTTT
TRBD1,TRBJ2-7,many,TRBV11-3,CASSYATGQDGEQYF,TGTGCCAGCAGCTACGCCACCGGACAGGATGGCGAGCAGTACTTC
TRBD2,TRBJ2-7,many,TRBV6-1,CASRPGLASNEQYF,TGTGCCAGCAGACCGGGACTAGCAAGCAACGAGCAGTACTTC
NA,TRBJ2-1,NA,TRBV10-1,CASSDSGAYNEQFF,TGCGCCAGCAGTGATTCAGGGGCCTACAATGAGCAGTTCTTC
NA,TRBJ2-7,many,TRBV27,CASSNGREQYF,TGTGCCAGCAGTAATGGACGCGAGCAGTACTTC
TRBD2,TRBJ2-3,many,TRBV20-1,CSAGLGGGGPGDTQYF,TGCAGTGCTGGGTTGGGGGGGGGAGGGCCGGGAGATACGCAGTATTTT
TRBD2,TRBJ2-1,NA,TRBV18,CASSPGLAGGVEQFF,TGTGCCAGCTCACCAGGACTAGCGGGAGGCGTTGAGCAGTTCTTC
NA,TRBJ2-7,NA,TRBV5-5,CASRPDSLSYEQYF,TGTGCCAGCAGACCCGACAGTCTCTCCTACGAGCAGTACTTC
TRBD1,TRBJ2-5,NA,TRBV6-1,CASSGTRGLEETQYF,TGTGCCAGCAGTGGAACCAGGGGGTTGGAGGAGACCCAGTACTTC
TRBD2,TRBJ2-2,NA,TRBV7-9,CASSIGLAGANGELFF,TGTGCCAGCAGCATCGGACTAGCGGGAGCGAACGGGGAGCTGTTTTTT
NA,TRBJ2-2,NA,TRBV7-8,CASSLAASVFAGELFF,TGTGCCAGCAGCTTGGCGGCTAGCGTTTTTGCCGGGGAGCTGTTTTTT
NA,TRBJ2-3,NA,TRBV18,CASPPRQRRLTDTQYF,TGTGCCAGCCCACCTCGCCAGCGGAGACTCACAGATACGCAGTATTTT
TRBD2,TRBJ2-2,many,TRBV24-1,CATRANEGREMSTGELFF,TGTGCCACCAGAGCCAACGAGGGGCGGGAGATGTCCACCGGGGAGCTGTTTTTT
TRBD2,TRBJ2-7,many,TRBV20-1,CSAKSEREYEQYF,TGCAGTGCCAAGTCTGAGCGGGAGTACGAGCAGTACTTC
NA,TRBJ2-2,NA,TRBV5-4,CASSLYSTGELFF,TGTGCCAGCAGCTTGTACAGCACCGGGGAGCTGTTTTTT